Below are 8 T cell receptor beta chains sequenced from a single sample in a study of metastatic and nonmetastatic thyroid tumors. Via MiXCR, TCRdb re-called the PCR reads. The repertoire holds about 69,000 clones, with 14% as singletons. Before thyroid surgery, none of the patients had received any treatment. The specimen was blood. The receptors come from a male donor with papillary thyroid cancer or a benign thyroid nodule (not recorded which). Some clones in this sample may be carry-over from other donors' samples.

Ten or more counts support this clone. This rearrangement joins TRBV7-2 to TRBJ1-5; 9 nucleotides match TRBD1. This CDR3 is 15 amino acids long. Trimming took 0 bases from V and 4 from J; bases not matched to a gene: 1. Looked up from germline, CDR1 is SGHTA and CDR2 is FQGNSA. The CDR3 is CASSLATGGNQPQHF. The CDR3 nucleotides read TGTGCCAGCAGCTTAGCGACAGGGGGGAATCAGCCCCAGCATTTT.

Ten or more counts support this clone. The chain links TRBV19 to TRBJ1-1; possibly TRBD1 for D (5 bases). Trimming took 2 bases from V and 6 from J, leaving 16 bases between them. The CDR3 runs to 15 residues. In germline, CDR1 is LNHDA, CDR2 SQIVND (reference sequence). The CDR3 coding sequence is TGTGCCAGTAGTATATGGGATTCGGGGGACGCTGAAGCTTTCTTT. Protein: CASSIWDSGDAEAFF.

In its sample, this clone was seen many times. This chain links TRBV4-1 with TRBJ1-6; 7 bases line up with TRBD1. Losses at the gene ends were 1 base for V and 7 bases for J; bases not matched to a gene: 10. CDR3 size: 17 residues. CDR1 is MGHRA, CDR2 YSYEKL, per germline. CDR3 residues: CASSQGRQGLRNSPLHF. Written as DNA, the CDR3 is TGCGCCAGCAGCCAAGGGAGACAGGGCCTCAGAAATTCACCCCTCCACTTT.

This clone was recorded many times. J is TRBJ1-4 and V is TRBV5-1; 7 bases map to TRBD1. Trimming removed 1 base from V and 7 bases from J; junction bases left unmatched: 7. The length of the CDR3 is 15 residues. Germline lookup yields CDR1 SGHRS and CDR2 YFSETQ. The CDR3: CASSLLTGRGEKLFF. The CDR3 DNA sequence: TGCGCCAGCAGCTTGTTGACAGGGAGGGGTGAAAAACTGTTTTTT. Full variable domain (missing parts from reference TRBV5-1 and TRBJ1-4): KAGVTQTPRYLIKTRGQQVTLSCSPISGHRSVSWYQQTPGQGLQFLFEYFSETQRNKGNFPGRFSGRQFSNSRSEMNVSTLELGDSALYLCASSLLTGRGEKLFFGSGTQLSVL.

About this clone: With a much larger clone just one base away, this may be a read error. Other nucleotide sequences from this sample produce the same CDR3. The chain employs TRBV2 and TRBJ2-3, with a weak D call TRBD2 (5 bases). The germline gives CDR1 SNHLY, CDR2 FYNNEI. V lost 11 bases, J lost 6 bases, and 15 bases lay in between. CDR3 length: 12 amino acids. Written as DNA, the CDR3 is TGTGCCTCCGGCGGGTCAAGGGATACGCAGTATTTT. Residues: CASGGSRDTQYF.

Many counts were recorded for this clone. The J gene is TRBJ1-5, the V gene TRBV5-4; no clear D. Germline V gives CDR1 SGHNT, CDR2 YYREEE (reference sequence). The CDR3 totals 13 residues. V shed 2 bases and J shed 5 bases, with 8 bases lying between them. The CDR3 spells CASSFDWDQPQHF. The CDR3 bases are TGTGCCAGCAGCTTTGATTGGGATCAGCCCCAGCATTTT.

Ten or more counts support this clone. Here the CDR3 reads CASTERDIENYGYTF. CDR3 DNA: TGTGCCAGCACCGAGCGGGACATTGAAAACTATGGCTACACCTTC. The chain has TRBV6-1 and TRBJ1-2, with D tentatively TRBD1 (6 bases). Germline V gene sequence: CDR1 MNHNS, CDR2 SASEGT. The V end lost 7 bases, the J end lost 2 bases, and 17 bases lay between the germline ends. This CDR3 is 15 amino acids long.

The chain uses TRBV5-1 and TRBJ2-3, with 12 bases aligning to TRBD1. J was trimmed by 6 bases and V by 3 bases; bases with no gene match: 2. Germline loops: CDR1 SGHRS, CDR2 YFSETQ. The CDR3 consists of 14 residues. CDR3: CASSWDRGRDTQYF. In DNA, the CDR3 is TGCGCCAGCAGCTGGGACAGGGGGCGGGATACGCAGTATTTT. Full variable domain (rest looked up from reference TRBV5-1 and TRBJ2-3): KAGVTQTPRYLIKTRGQQVTLSCSPISGHRSVSWYQQTPGQGLQFLFEYFSETQRNKGNFPGRFSGRQFSNSRSEMNVSTLELGDSALYLCASSWDRGRDTQYFGPGTRLTVL.